This entry concerns a single T cell receptor (beta chain). Its antigen is currently unknown. The same CDR3 is also encoded by other DNA sequences in this sample. Primers for the PCR totalled 60 Vbeta and 13 Jbeta. Clones were sequenced by immunoSEQ multiplex PCR, and TCRdb holds only the in-frame ones, with some missing. The repertoire holds roughly 220,000 clones, with approximately 78% as singletons. These data belong to a study of cytomegalovirus exposure and HLA in healthy donors. The study, taken as a whole, reports: Sequencing artifact likely explains a cluster of highly shared sequence variants.

The germline V and J ends were trimmed by 3 bases and 2 bases, with 14 bases remaining between them. Germline V gene data show CDR1 as LNHDA and CDR2 as SQIVND (reference sequence). CDR3 size: 16 residues. The sample comprised PBMCs. This receptor was identified in a woman between 35 and 50 years old in good health and CMV-seronegative. This rearrangement joins TRBV19 to TRBJ1-5; perhaps TRBD1 as D (6 bases). This chain's CDR3 is CASSIVLGGGNQPQHF. CDR3 nucleotide sequence: TGTGCCAGTAGTATTGTCTTAGGGGGAGGCAATCAGCCCCAGCATTTT.